This entry lists 31 T cell receptor beta chains sequenced from one sample in a study of blood T cell repertoires in COVID-19. Clones were sequenced by immunoSEQ multiplex PCR, and TCRdb holds only the in-frame ones, with some missing. In the table there are 95,000 to 150,000 clones, over 75% of which are singletons. Input material: peripheral blood. Receptor source: a woman aged 70 to 79 with acute or convalescent COVID-19.

There are a few counts of this clone. The rearrangement joins TRBV6-2 or TRBV6-3 to TRBJ1-1; D is undetermined. The CDR3 is 15 amino acids. Per germline, CDR1 MNHEY and CDR2 SVGEGT. Trimming pared 2 bases from V and 1 base from J, leaving 11 bases between. CDR3 DNA sequence: TGTGCCAGCAGTTACGGGTCGTCGGGGAACACTGAAGCTTTCTTT. It codes for CASSYGSSGNTEAFF.

The chain combines TRBV2 with TRBJ2-2; 8 nucleotides agree with TRBD1. Germline V gene lookup returns CDR1 SNHLY and CDR2 FYNNEI. The CDR3 spans 15 residues. Trimming took 6 bases from V and 0 from J; bases not matched to a gene: 3. In DNA, the CDR3 is TGTGCCAGCAGGGCGGACAGGGCGAACACCGGGGAGCTGTTTTTT. Translated: CASRADRANTGELFF.

The CDR3 loop is CASSLTTGRLTSSGANVLTF. As DNA, the CDR3 is TGTGCCAGCAGTTTAACGACCGGACGCTTGACTAGCTCTGGGGCCAACGTCCTGACTTTC. The rearrangement joins TRBV27 to TRBJ2-6; perhaps TRBD2 as D (6 bases). CDR3 length: 20 residues. V was trimmed by 2 bases and J by 0 bases, leaving 20 bases between them. Germline V gives CDR1 MNHEY, CDR2 SMNVEV (reference sequence).

This sequence joins TRBV27 and TRBJ1-2; 9 positions agree with TRBD1. Trimming at V came to 5 bases and at J to 4 bases, leaving 14 bases not matched to a gene. The CDR3 length is 17 residues. Germline V lookup: CDR1 MNHEY, CDR2 SMNVEV (reference sequence). In DNA form, the CDR3 reads TGTGCCAGCAGTCCAGGGACAGGGCCGACTTTCGGCTATGGCTACACCTTC. This codes for CASSPGTGPTFGYGYTF.

The chain employs TRBV5-5 and TRBJ1-1; D remains unclear. Per the germline V gene, CDR1 is SGHKS and CDR2 is YYEKEE (reference sequence). The V and J ends lost 1 base and 0 bases respectively, with 16 bases between them. The CDR3 is 17 residues long. The CDR3 spells CASSLRKSPAMNTEAFF. CDR3 bases: TGTGCCAGCAGCTTGAGAAAGAGCCCCGCCATGAACACTGAAGCTTTCTTT. Filled out from reference TRBV5-5 and TRBJ1-1, the complete variable domain reads DAGVTQSPTHLIKTRGQQVTLRCSPISGHKSVSWYQQVLGQGPQFIFQYYEKEERGRGNFPDRFSARQFPNYSSELNVNALLLGDSALYLCASSLRKSPAMNTEAFFGQGTRLTVV.

This chain uses TRBV15 with TRBJ2-7; 8 nucleotides align to TRBD1. Germline V lookup: CDR1 LNHNV, CDR2 YYDKDF (reference sequence). V gave up 9 bases and J gave up 2 bases; unmatched junction bases: 6. CDR3 length: 13 amino acids. DNA of the CDR3: TGTGCCACTGGACAGGGCTCTACCTACGAGCAGTACTTC. Residues: CATGQGSTYEQYF.

This sequence joins TRBV19 and TRBJ2-1, with 7 positions matching TRBD1. Germline V gives CDR1 LNHDA, CDR2 SQIVND (reference sequence). V dropped 3 bases and J dropped 9; count of bases not matched to a gene: 8. CDR3 length: 14 amino acids. This CDR3 reads CASSILWAGGEQFF. For the CDR3, the DNA is TGTGCCAGTAGTATTCTATGGGCAGGGGGTGAGCAGTTCTTC. Looking up the rest from reference TRBV19 and TRBJ2-1 gives the full variable domain: DGGITQSPKYLFRKEGQNVTLSCEQNLNHDAMYWYRQDPGQGLRLIYYSQIVNDFQKGDIAEGYSVSREKKESFPLTVTSAQKNPTAFYLCASSILWAGGEQFFGPGTRLTVL.

This chain uses TRBV6-2 or TRBV6-3 with TRBJ2-4, with a possible D match to TRBD1 (6 bases). The CDR3 spans 18 residues. V was clipped by 0 bases and J by 0 bases, with 15 bases between them. CDR1 and CDR2 (germline): MNHEY, SVGEGT. CDR3 loop: CASSYSWTAILAKNIQYF. The CDR3 coding sequence is TGTGCCAGCAGTTACTCGTGGACAGCCATCCTAGCCAAAAACATTCAGTACTTC.

The chain recombines TRBV12-3 or TRBV12-4 with TRBJ2-5; 9 bases fit TRBD2. The V segment lost 3 bases and the J segment 7 bases; nucleotides outside the gene matches: 3. CDR3 length equals 13 residues. DNA of the CDR3: TGTGCCAGCAGTTTTGGTAGCGGGGGGACCCAGTACTTC. It yields the protein CASSFGSGGTQYF.

The chain has TRBV6-1 and TRBJ1-2, with TRBD1 matching 7 bases. The CDR3 covers 15 residues. The germline CDR1 and CDR2 sequences are MNHNS and SASEGT. V lost 1 base, J lost 6 bases, and 8 bases stayed unmatched. CDR3 bases: TGTGCCAGCAGTGAAGTTGGAGGGGACAGCGATGGCTACACCTTC. Translation gives CASSEVGGDSDGYTF.

The V gene is TRBV7-6, the J gene TRBJ2-3; D call uncertain. CDR1 is SGHVS, CDR2 FNYEAQ, per germline. This CDR3 is 14 amino acids long. V was cut by 2 bases and J by 2 bases, with 8 bases left in between. CDR3: CASSLKLITDTQYF. In DNA form, the CDR3 reads TGTGCCAGCAGCTTAAAACTTATCACAGATACGCAGTATTTT.

This clone has more than one count but fewer than ten. CDR3 sequence (DNA): TGTGCCAGCAGCCCAAGCCCGGGACTCCGAAACACTGAAGCTTTCTTT. It translates to CASSPSPGLRNTEAFF. The chain employs TRBV7-8 and TRBJ1-1, with D maybe TRBD1 (5 bases). This CDR3 has 16 amino acids. V was cut by 5 bases and J by 2 bases, with 18 bases left in between. Germline V gene data show CDR1 as SGHVS and CDR2 as FQNEAQ.

The V and J genes are TRBV5-6 and TRBJ1-1, with 7 bases identical to TRBD1. CDR1 is SGHDT, CDR2 YYEEEE, per germline. The CDR3 extends over 12 amino acids. The V gene end was trimmed by 3 bases and the J gene end by 11 bases; junction bases not matched to a gene: 7. CDR3 loop: CASSSGGSYAFF. CDR3 nucleotides: TGTGCCAGCAGCTCAGGGGGATCATACGCTTTCTTT.

There are a few counts of this clone. The CDR3 DNA reads as TGTGCCAGCAGCCTGCAGGGGGCTACCCCAGGGTCCCAGTACTTC. Amino acid sequence: CASSLQGATPGSQYF. The V call is TRBV5-6, the J call TRBJ2-5, with 8 bases identical to TRBD1. CDR1 is SGHDT and CDR2 is YYEEEE in the germline V gene. CDR3 length: 15 residues. Unmatched junction bases numbered 14, after V lost 4 bases and J lost 9 bases. Full variable domain (remainder filled in from reference TRBV5-6 and TRBJ2-5): DAGVTQSPTHLIKTRGQQVTLRCSPKSGHDTVSWYQQALGQGPQFIFQYYEEEERQRGNFPDRFSGHQFPNYSSELNVNALLLGDSALYLCASSLQGATPGSQYFGPGTRLLVL.

V usage is TRBV7-6 and J usage is TRBJ2-1; the match to TRBD1 covers 10 bases. This CDR3 is 13 amino acids long. Germline V lookup: CDR1 SGHVS, CDR2 FNYEAQ. Trimming removed 0 bases from V and 10 bases from J; junction bases left unmatched: 0. CDR3 coding DNA: TGTGCCAGCAGCTTAGCGGACAGGGGGGAGCAGTTCTTC. This sequence encodes CASSLADRGEQFF. The variable domain in full, with the rest retrieved from reference TRBV7-6 and TRBJ2-1, is GAGVSQSPRYKVTKRGQDVALRCDPISGHVSLYWYRQALGQGPEFLTYFNYEAQQDKSGLPNDRFSAERPEGSISTLTIQRTEQRDSAMYRCASSLADRGEQFFGPGTRLTVL.

This clone was detected a few times. This sequence joins TRBV6-1 and TRBJ2-7; D gene uncertain. This CDR3 has 18 amino acids. Germline V gene sequence: CDR1 MNHNS, CDR2 SASEGT. V lost 2 bases, J lost 1 base, and 21 bases lay in between. CDR3 sequence: CASSERIFRGRGSYEQYF. CDR3 bases: TGTGCCAGCAGTGAACGAATCTTCCGAGGAAGAGGTTCCTACGAGCAGTACTTC.

In this sample, this clone turned up a few times. The V call is TRBV4-2, the J call TRBJ1-5, with 7 bases matching TRBD1. The CDR3 has 17 amino acids. J gave up 2 bases and V 0 bases, and 7 bases lay outside the gene matches. Germline lookup yields CDR1 LGHNA and CDR2 YNFKEQ. Here the CDR3 reads CASSQDPTGSGNQPQHF. Here the CDR3 DNA reads TGTGCCAGCAGCCAAGATCCGACAGGGTCGGGCAATCAGCCCCAGCATTTT.

The J gene is TRBJ1-2, the V gene TRBV10-3, with TRBD1 matching over 7 bases. The CDR3 has 15 amino acids. V was pared by 0 bases and J by 6 bases, with 7 bases of the junction left unmatched. Germline CDR1 is ENHRY and CDR2 is SYGVKD. As DNA, the CDR3 is TGTGCCATCAGTGAGTCCCAGGGGGTAAGGAATGGCTACACCTTC. Amino acid sequence: CAISESQGVRNGYTF.

The chain couples TRBV5-5 to TRBJ2-1; D ambiguous. CDR3 size: 15 residues. Trimming left V 4 bases short and J 0 bases short, with 11 bases between. Germline-derived CDR1 and CDR2 are SGHKS and YYEKEE (reference sequence). The CDR3 is CASSTDWNSYNEQFF. The CDR3, as DNA: TGTGCCAGCAGCACCGACTGGAACTCCTACAATGAGCAGTTCTTC.

The V call is TRBV7-2, the J call TRBJ1-1, with 7 nucleotides matching TRBD1. Germline CDR1 SGHTA, CDR2 FQGNSA. The CDR3 is made up of 15 amino acids. V lost 2 bases, J lost 3 bases, and 6 bases stayed unmatched. The CDR3 here is CASSLFGQGDTEAFF. The CDR3 DNA follows: TGTGCCAGCAGCTTATTCGGGCAGGGGGACACTGAAGCTTTCTTT. The complete variable domain, with remaining parts taken from reference TRBV7-2 and TRBJ1-1, reads GAGVSQSPSNKVTEKGKDVELRCDPISGHTALYWYRQSLGQGLEFLIYFQGNSAPDKSGLPSDRFSAERTGGSVSTLTIQRTQQEDSAVYLCASSLFGQGDTEAFFGQGTRLTVV.

J is TRBJ1-1 and V is TRBV10-3, with 12 bases lining up with TRBD1. CDR1 is ENHRY, CDR2 SYGVKD, per germline. Trimming cost V 3 bases and J 6 bases; bases outside gene matches: 8. This CDR3 is 16 amino acids long. The chain's CDR3 is CAISDRPGTGGSEAFF. CDR3 nucleotides: TGTGCCATCAGTGATCGACCCGGGACAGGGGGCTCTGAAGCTTTCTTT.

J is TRBJ2-7 and V is TRBV7-9; TRBD2 is a possible D gene (5 bases). V shed 3 bases and J shed 4 bases, with 7 bases lying between them. CDR1 is SEHNR, CDR2 FQNEAQ, per germline (reference sequence). The CDR3 is 12 amino acids. The CDR3 DNA reads TGTGCCAGCAGCTTTAGGAGGTACGAGCAGTACTTC. Its translation is CASSFRRYEQYF.

The V and J genes are TRBV6-5 and TRBJ1-5, with D possibly TRBD1 on 6 matching bases. Deletions cut 0 bases from V and 2 bases from J, with 11 bases between. CDR3 length: 16 amino acids. Germline V gene lookup returns CDR1 MNHEY and CDR2 SVGAGI. CDR3 in DNA: TGTGCCAGCAGTTACTCGAGTGCAGGGGGCAATCAGCCCCAGCATTTT. This encodes CASSYSSAGGNQPQHF.

This sequence joins TRBV7-2 and TRBJ2-1; 10 nucleotides line up with TRBD2. This CDR3 spans 13 amino acids. Per germline, CDR1 SGHTA and CDR2 FQGNSA. V gave up 9 bases and J gave up 7 bases; unmatched junction bases: 6. The CDR3 spells CASQAGGHNEQFF. For the CDR3, the DNA is TGTGCCAGTCAAGCGGGGGGGCATAATGAGCAGTTCTTC.

The genes are TRBV7-2 and TRBJ2-1, with TRBD2 identical over 8 bases. Germline values: CDR1 SGHTA, CDR2 FQGNSA. This CDR3 is 15 amino acids long. J lost 4 bases, V lost 2 bases, and 4 bases had no gene match. CDR3 amino acids: CASSLQAGEYNEQFF. CDR3 sequence (DNA): TGTGCCAGCAGCTTACAAGCGGGGGAGTACAATGAGCAGTTCTTC.

This clone was counted a single time. The CDR3 coding sequence is TGTGCCAGCAGCTTAAACGGGGGGACAGATACGCAGTATTTT. Its protein is CASSLNGGTDTQYF. The chain couples TRBV7-3 to TRBJ2-3; 7 bases align to TRBD2. The CDR3 sequence is 14 residues long. V lost 1 base, J lost 3 bases, and 1 base stayed unmatched. From germline, CDR1 is SGHTA and CDR2 FQGTGA.

V and J are TRBV7-9 and TRBJ1-2; 12 nucleotides align to TRBD1. Losses at the gene ends were 7 bases for V and 5 bases for J; bases not matched to a gene: 11. The CDR3 is 16 amino acids. CDR1 SEHNR and CDR2 FQNEAQ come from the germline V gene (reference sequence). CDR3 sequence reads: CASTPAGGQGAYGYTF. DNA for the CDR3: TGTGCCAGCACCCCCGCAGGGGGACAGGGGGCATATGGCTACACCTTC.

The table lists this clone with a count of one. The V call is TRBV10-3, the J call TRBJ2-7; 7 bases map to TRBD1. The germline gives CDR1 ENHRY, CDR2 SYGVKD. V was pared by 5 bases and J by 3 bases, with 1 base of the junction left unmatched. The CDR3 covers 12 residues. In nucleotides, the CDR3 is TGTGCCATCAGTTGGGACAGCTACGAGCAGTACGTC. It translates to CAISWDSYEQYV.

The J gene is TRBJ1-1, the V gene TRBV24-1, with TRBD1 identical over 7 bases. The length of the CDR3 is 14 residues. Germline values: CDR1 KGHDR, CDR2 SFDVKD. The junction had 11 bases not matched to a gene; V was cut back by 4 bases and J by 10 bases. This CDR3 reads CATSDRQGILGAFF. In DNA form, the CDR3 reads TGTGCCACCAGTGACCGACAGGGTATTTTAGGAGCTTTCTTT.

The table lists this clone with many counts. The chain couples TRBV7-9 to TRBJ1-2; weak D call: TRBD1 (6 bases). Trimming shortened V by 5 bases and J by 4 bases, and 8 bases separated the two germline ends. Germline values: CDR1 SEHNR, CDR2 FQNEAQ (reference sequence). This CDR3 is built from 12 residues. The CDR3 DNA is TGTGCCAGCAGCCAGGACAGCTATGGCTACACCTTC. Translation gives CASSQDSYGYTF.

The chain has TRBV18 and TRBJ1-6; 10 bases map to TRBD1. This CDR3 contains 15 residues. The trim removed 2 bases at V and 10 bases at J, leaving 5 bases unmatched. Germline V gene lookup returns CDR1 KGHSH and CDR2 LQKENI. The CDR3 loop reads CASSPRGQGNSPLHF. The CDR3 DNA is TGTGCCAGCTCACCAAGGGGACAGGGGAACTCACCCCTCCACTTT.